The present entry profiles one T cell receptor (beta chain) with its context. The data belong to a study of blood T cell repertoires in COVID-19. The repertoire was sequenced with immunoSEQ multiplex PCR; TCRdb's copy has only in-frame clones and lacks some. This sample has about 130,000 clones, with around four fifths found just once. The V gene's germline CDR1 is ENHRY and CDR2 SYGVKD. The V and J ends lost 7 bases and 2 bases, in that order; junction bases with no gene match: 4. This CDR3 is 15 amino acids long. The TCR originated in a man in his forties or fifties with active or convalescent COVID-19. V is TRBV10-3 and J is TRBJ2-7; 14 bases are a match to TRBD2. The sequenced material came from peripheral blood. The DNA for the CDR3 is TGTGCCATCACCGGGACTAGCGGGGGTACCTACGAGCAGTACTTC. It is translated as CAITGTSGGTYEQYF.